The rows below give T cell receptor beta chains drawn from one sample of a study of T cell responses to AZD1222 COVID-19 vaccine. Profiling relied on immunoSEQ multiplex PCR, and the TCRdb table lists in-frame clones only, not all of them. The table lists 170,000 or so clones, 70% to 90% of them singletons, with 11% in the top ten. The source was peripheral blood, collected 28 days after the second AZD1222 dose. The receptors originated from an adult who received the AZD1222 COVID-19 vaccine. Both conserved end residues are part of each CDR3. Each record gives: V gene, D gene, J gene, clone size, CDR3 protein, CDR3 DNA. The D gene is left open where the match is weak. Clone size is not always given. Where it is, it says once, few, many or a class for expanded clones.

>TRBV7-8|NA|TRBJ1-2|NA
CASSLTTRPKAGYGYTF
TGTGCCAGCAGCTTAACAACCAGGCCTAAAGCGGGCTATGGCTACACCTTC
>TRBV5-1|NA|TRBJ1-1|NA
CASSLRSPYTTEAFF
TGCGCCAGCAGCTTGCGGTCCCCATATACCACTGAAGCTTTCTTT
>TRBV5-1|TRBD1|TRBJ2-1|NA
CASSWAGTGGNEQFF
TGCGCCAGCAGCTGGGCGGGGACAGGGGGGAATGAGCAGTTCTTC
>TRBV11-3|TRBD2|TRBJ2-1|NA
CASSSTRTSGSYNEQFF
TGTGCCAGCAGCTCGACACGCACTAGCGGATCCTACAATGAGCAGTTCTTC
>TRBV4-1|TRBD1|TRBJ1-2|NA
CASSLLDREYGYTF
TGCGCCAGCAGCCTATTGGACAGGGAATATGGCTACACCTTC
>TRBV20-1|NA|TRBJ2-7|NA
CSASPEYEQYF
TGCAGTGCTAGTCCCGAATACGAGCAGTACTTC
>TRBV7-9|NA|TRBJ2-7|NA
CASSLGDNAYEQYF
TGTGCCAGCAGCTTAGGGGACAACGCCTACGAGCAGTACTTC
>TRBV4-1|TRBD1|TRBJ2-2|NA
CASSQEGGAVPAGELFF
TGCGCCAGCAGCCAAGAAGGGGGCGCAGTACCGGCCGGGGAGCTGTTTTTT
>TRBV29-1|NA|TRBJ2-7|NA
CSVGETASYEQYF
TGCAGCGTTGGGGAGACAGCCTCCTACGAGCAGTACTTC
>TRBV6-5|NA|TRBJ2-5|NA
CAATKGGIETQYF
TGTGCCGCGACCAAGGGGGGGATCGAGACCCAGTACTTC
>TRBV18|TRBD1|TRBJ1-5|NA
CASSRTGDQPQHF
TGTGCCAGCTCCCGGACAGGGGATCAGCCCCAGCATTTT
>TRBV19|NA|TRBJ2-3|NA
CASRGDADTQYF
TGTGCCAGTAGGGGGGACGCAGATACGCAGTATTTT
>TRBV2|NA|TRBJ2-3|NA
CASATTPDTQYF
TGTGCCAGCGCCACTACCCCAGATACGCAGTATTTT
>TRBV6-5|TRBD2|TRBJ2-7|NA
CASSSSGAVHYEQYF
TGTGCCAGCAGTTCTAGCGGGGCGGTGCACTACGAGCAGTACTTC
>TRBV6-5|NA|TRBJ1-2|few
CASSWGAEVYGYTF
TGTGCCAGCAGTTGGGGGGCTGAGGTATATGGCTACACCTTC
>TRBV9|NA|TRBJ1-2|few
CASSTPVGTGYTF
TGTGCCAGCAGCACCCCTGTGGGTACAGGCTACACCTTC
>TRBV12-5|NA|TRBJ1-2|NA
CASAPPGYYGYTF
TGTGCTAGTGCCCCCCCAGGGTACTATGGCTACACCTTC
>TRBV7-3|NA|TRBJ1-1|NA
CASSLWGGARNTEAFF
TGTGCCAGCAGCTTATGGGGGGGCGCACGGAACACTGAAGCTTTCTTT
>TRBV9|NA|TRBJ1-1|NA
CASSEHRNTEAFF
TGTGCCAGCAGCGAACACCGGAACACTGAAGCTTTCTTT
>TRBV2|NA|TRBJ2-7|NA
CASSITVEQYF
TGTGCCAGCAGTATTACCGTAGAGCAGTACTTC
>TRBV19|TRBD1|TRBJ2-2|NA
CASRPTKGAVGELFF
TGTGCCAGTAGGCCGACTAAGGGGGCGGTCGGGGAGCTGTTTTTT
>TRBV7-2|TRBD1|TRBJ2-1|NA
CASSRDRGRNNEQFF
TGTGCCAGCAGCCGTGACAGGGGGCGAAACAATGAGCAGTTCTTC
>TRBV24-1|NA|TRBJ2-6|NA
CATSPISVTGANVLTF
TGTGCCACCAGCCCAATATCAGTAACCGGGGCCAACGTCCTGACTTTC
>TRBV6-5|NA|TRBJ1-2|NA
CASRPGTSNYGYTF
TGTGCCAGCAGGCCCGGGACAAGCAACTATGGCTACACCTTC
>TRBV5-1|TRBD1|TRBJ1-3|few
CASSTLGTDSGNTIYF
TGCGCCAGCAGCACGCTGGGGACAGACTCTGGAAACACCATATATTTT
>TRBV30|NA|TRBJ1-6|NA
CAWSTENYNSPLHF
TGTGCCTGGAGTACAGAGAATTATAATTCACCCCTCCACTTT
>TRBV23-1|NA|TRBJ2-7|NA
CASSHYIRQVDEQYF
TGCGCCAGCAGTCATTATATTCGACAGGTCGACGAGCAGTACTTC
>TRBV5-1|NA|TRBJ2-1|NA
CASSLGDLYNEQFF
TGCGCCAGCAGCTTGGGGGACCTTTACAATGAGCAGTTCTTC
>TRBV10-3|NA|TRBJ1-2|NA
CAISKTANYGYTF
TGTGCCATCAGCAAGACAGCCAACTATGGCTACACCTTC
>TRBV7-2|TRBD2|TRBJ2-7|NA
CASSLGPIAGASYEQYF
TGTGCCAGCAGCTTAGGTCCCATAGCGGGGGCGTCCTACGAGCAGTACTTC
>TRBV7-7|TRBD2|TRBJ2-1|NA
CASSLRTGGGDEQFF
TGTGCCAGCAGCTTACGGACGGGGGGAGGCGATGAGCAGTTCTTC
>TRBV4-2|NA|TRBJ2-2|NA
CASSHAGRGEGELFF
TGTGCCAGCAGCCATGCAGGGCGCGGAGAGGGGGAGCTGTTTTTT
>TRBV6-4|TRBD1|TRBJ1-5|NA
CAIAGTGNQPQHF
TGTGCCATTGCCGGGACAGGGAATCAGCCCCAGCATTTT
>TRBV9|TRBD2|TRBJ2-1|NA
CASSASPSGGFYNEQFF
TGTGCCAGCAGCGCTAGCCCTAGCGGGGGATTCTACAATGAGCAGTTCTTC
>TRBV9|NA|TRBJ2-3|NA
CASSVLGSSTDTQYF
TGTGCCAGCAGCGTATTGGGATCTAGCACAGATACGCAGTATTTT
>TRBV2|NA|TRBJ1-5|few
CASGERSAQHF
TGTGCCAGCGGGGAAAGATCAGCCCAGCATTTT
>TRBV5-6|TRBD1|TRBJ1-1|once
CASSKGQMNTEAFF
TGTGCCAGCAGCAAGGGACAGATGAACACTGAAGCTTTCTTT
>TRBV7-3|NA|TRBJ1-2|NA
CASSLGPTGISGYTF
TGTGCCAGCAGCTTAGGGCCCACAGGGATAAGTGGCTACACCTTC
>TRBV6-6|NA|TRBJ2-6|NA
CASSYSAGTGANVLTF
TGTGCCAGCAGTTACTCGGCAGGGACAGGGGCCAACGTCCTGACTTTC
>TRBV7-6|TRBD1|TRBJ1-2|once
CASSLSPGQGGYGYTF
TGTGCCAGCAGCCTATCTCCGGGACAGGGTGGCTATGGCTACACCTTC
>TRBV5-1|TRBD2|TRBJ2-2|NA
CASSSGGGSGELFF
TGCGCCAGCAGCTCCGGGGGGGGCTCCGGGGAGCTGTTTTTT
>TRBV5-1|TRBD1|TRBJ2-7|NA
CASWDRGYEQYF
TGCGCCAGCTGGGACAGGGGATACGAGCAGTACTTC
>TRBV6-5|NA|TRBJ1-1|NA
CASSTVTGNTEAFF
TGTGCCAGCTCGACCGTGACAGGGAACACTGAAGCTTTCTTT
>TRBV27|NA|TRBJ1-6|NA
CASSFSYNSPLHF
TGTGCCAGCAGTTTCTCCTATAATTCACCCCTCCACTTT
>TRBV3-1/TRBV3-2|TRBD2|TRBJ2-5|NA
CASSQGLAGGRETQYF
TGTGCCAGCAGCCAAGGACTAGCGGGGGGGCGTGAGACCCAGTACTTC
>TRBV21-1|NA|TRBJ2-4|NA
CASSKDRGRRLLAKNIQYF
TGTGCCAGCAGCAAAGATCGGGGCCGTCGGTTATTAGCCAAAAACATTCAGTACTTC
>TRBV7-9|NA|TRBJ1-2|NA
CASSLGVEGGYTF
TGTGCCAGCAGCTTAGGTGTGGAGGGTGGCTACACCTTC
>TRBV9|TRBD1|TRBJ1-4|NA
CASSPGTGGVEKLFF
TGTGCCAGCAGCCCAGGGACAGGGGGTGTTGAAAAACTGTTTTTT
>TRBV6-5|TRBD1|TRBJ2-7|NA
CASKRMQGAVYEQYF
TGTGCCAGCAAGAGGATGCAGGGGGCGGTCTACGAGCAGTACTTC
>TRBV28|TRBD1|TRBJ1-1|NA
CASMAGGLNTEAFF
TGTGCCAGCATGGCAGGGGGCTTGAACACTGAAGCTTTCTTT
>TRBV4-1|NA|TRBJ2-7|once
CASSQVPGAYEQYF
TGCGCCAGCAGCCAAGTTCCAGGGGCCTACGAGCAGTACTTC
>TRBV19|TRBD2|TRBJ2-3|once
CASSIEGLAGYSDTQYF
TGTGCCAGTAGTATTGAGGGACTAGCGGGGTATTCAGATACGCAGTATTTT
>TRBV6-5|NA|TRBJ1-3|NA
CASSPDRSSGNTIYF
TGTGCCAGCAGTCCGGACCGATCCTCTGGAAACACCATATATTTT
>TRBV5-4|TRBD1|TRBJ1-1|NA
CASSVQGTTEAFF
TGTGCCAGCAGCGTACAGGGGACCACTGAAGCTTTCTTT
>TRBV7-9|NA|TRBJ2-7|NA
CASSLVSGTKGSEQYF
TGTGCCAGCAGCTTAGTTTCCGGGACAAAGGGTAGCGAGCAGTACTTC
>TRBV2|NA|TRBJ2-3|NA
CASKVGGTDTQYF
TGTGCCAGCAAAGTTGGGGGCACAGATACGCAGTATTTT
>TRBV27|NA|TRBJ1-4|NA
CASSLDSWNEKLFF
TGTGCCAGCAGTTTAGACAGTTGGAATGAAAAACTGTTTTTT
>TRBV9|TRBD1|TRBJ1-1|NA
CASSVGQGNTEAFF
TGTGCCAGCAGCGTAGGACAGGGCAACACTGAAGCTTTCTTT
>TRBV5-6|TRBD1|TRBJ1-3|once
CASTGGGRAGNTIYF
TGTGCCAGCACAGGGGGGGGACGGGCAGGAAACACCATATATTTT
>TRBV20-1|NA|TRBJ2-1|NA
CSASLGAVTYNEQFF
TGCAGTGCTAGTCTCGGGGCAGTAACCTACAATGAGCAGTTCTTC